These T cell receptor beta chains were read from a single sample in a study of cytomegalovirus exposure and HLA in healthy donors. Sequencing was performed with immunoSEQ multiplex PCR; in TCRdb, only in-frame clones are kept and a portion is missing. The data contain over 120,000 clones, 75% to 90% of them seen just once; the ten biggest clones take up 8% to 9.5%. Sequenced material: PBMCs. The receptors were gathered from a woman aged 18-35 years in good health and CMV-seropositive. CDR3s include the opening cysteine and the closing phenylalanine or tryptophan. Fields, in order: clone size, V gene, D gene, CDR3 length, J gene, CDR3 DNA, CDR3 protein. D genes are given only for firm matches. Clone size is not always given. Where it is, it says once, few, many or a class for expanded clones.

>.|TRBV7-9|.|16|TRBJ2-6
TGTGCCAGCAGCTCACCTACAGGGAGCGGGGCCAACGTCCTGACTTTC
CASSSPTGSGANVLTF
>once|TRBV18|.|12|TRBJ2-5
TGTGCCAGCTCACAGTCCGGAGAGACCCAGTACTTC
CASSQSGETQYF
>.|TRBV7-2|.|13|TRBJ1-2
TGTGCCAGCAGCCCAAGCCTCAGGGCAAGCTACACCTTC
CASSPSLRASYTF
>.|TRBV5-1|.|13|TRBJ2-7
TGCGCCAGCAGCTTTGGACAGACCTACGAGCAGTACTTC
CASSFGQTYEQYF
>.|TRBV7-2|.|15|TRBJ1-4
TGTGCCAGCAGGGACAGCCCCGCAACTAATGAAAAACTGTTTTTT
CASRDSPATNEKLFF
>.|TRBV28|.|14|TRBJ2-4
TGTGCCAGCATTGCGGGGGCCGCCAAAAACATTCAGTACTTC
CASIAGAAKNIQYF
>.|TRBV28|TRBD1|16|TRBJ1-2
TGTGCCAGCAGTCAGTTGCCAGGGGGCAGGCGTTATGGCTACACCTTC
CASSQLPGGRRYGYTF
>.|TRBV28|TRBD1|15|TRBJ1-1
TGTGCCAGCAGTTCCCCGGGACAGGGGAACACTGAAGCTTTCTTT
CASSSPGQGNTEAFF
>.|TRBV6-6|.|12|TRBJ1-1
TGTGCCAGCAGTTTCCCGTACACTGAAGCTTTCTTT
CASSFPYTEAFF
>.|TRBV12-1|.|14|TRBJ1-1
TGTGCCAGCAGCTCGGGACATATGAACACTGAAGCTTTCTTT
CASSSGHMNTEAFF
>.|TRBV7-9|TRBD1|19|TRBJ2-6
TGTGCCAGCAGCATCCAAGGGGGCCTAACCTTCTCTGGGGCCAACGTCCTGACTTTC
CASSIQGGLTFSGANVLTF
>.|TRBV9|.|15|TRBJ1-5
TGTGCCAGCAGCGTAGGTGGGGCTACCGGGCAGCCCCAGCATTTT
CASSVGGATGQPQHF
>.|TRBV9|TRBD2|16|TRBJ2-7
TGTGCCAGCAGCGTACAAGGTAGCGGGGGGGCCTACGAGCAGTACTTC
CASSVQGSGGAYEQYF
>.|TRBV18|.|20|TRBJ2-3
TGTGCCAGCTCACCACCGTACAAGGGACTTAGCTCGCTCTGCACAGATACGCAGTATTTT
CASSPPYKGLSSLCTDTQYF
>.|TRBV16|.|15|TRBJ2-5
TGTGCCAGCAGCCACGGACACCTCGGACAAGAGACCCAGTACTTC
CASSHGHLGQETQYF
>.|TRBV4-1|.|11|TRBJ2-7
TGCGCCAGCAGCCAAGCAGGAGAGCAGTACTTC
CASSQAGEQYF
>.|TRBV28|.|13|TRBJ1-1
TGTGCCAGCAGTTTATCAGAGAACACTGAAGCTTTCTTT
CASSLSENTEAFF
>.|TRBV18|TRBD2|17|TRBJ2-5
TGTGCCAGCTCACCAGGACTAGCGGGGGGGGATCAAGAGACCCAGTACTTC
CASSPGLAGGDQETQYF